A single sample gave rise to the 4 T cell receptor beta chains below, sequenced in a study of T-cell reconstitution after alpha-beta-depleted transplantation in children. Unique molecular identifiers were incorporated into the prepared TCRbeta library. TCRdb reanalysed the PCR reads using MiXCR and keeps one entry per CDR3 protein. The sample carries 200,000 to 250,000 distinct CDR3 sequences, under 9.5% recorded once. This specimen was PBMCs, mostly from graft donor cells, taken 180 days after TCRalphabeta/CD19-depleted stem cell transplant. Receptor source: a male patient between 10 and 17 years old who had a stem cell transplant for acute lymphoblastic leukemia, so the T cells may come from the graft donor.

This clonotype was picked up many times. The V gene is TRBV18, the J gene TRBJ2-2, with no clear D. In germline, CDR1 is KGHSH, CDR2 LQKENI. This CDR3 has 14 amino acids. The V end lost 2 bases, the J end lost 4 bases, and 8 bases lay between the germline ends. CDR3 DNA: TGTGCCAGCTCACCAGGCCCTTTCACCGGGGAGCTGTTTTTT. Amino acid sequence: CASSPGPFTGELFF. Using reference TRBV18 and TRBJ2-2 for the parts outside the CDR3, the full variable domain is NAGVMQNPRHLVRRRGQEARLRCSPMKGHSHVYWYRQLPEEGLKFMVYLQKENIIDESGMPKERFSAEFPKEGPSILRIQQVVRGDSAAYFCASSPGPFTGELFFGEGSRLTVL.

In this sample, this clonotype turned up many times. The rearrangement links TRBV6-5 to TRBJ2-7; 7 bases map to TRBD1. J was trimmed by 1 base and V by 2 bases; bases with no gene match: 8. Germline-derived CDR1 and CDR2 are MNHEY and SVGAGI. This CDR3 contains 16 residues. In DNA, the CDR3 is TGTGCCAGCAGTTACGTTAGGGGGCTGTGGTCCTACGAGCAGTACTTC. It encodes CASSYVRGLWSYEQYF.

This clonotype has ten or more counts. The chain couples TRBV12-3 or TRBV12-4 to TRBJ1-2; 9 positions match TRBD1. The V gene end was trimmed by 3 bases and the J gene end by 4 bases; junction bases not matched to a gene: 12. CDR3 length: 17 amino acids. CDR3 region: CASSLLFRDRVSYGYTF. The CDR3 nucleotides read TGTGCCAGCAGTTTGCTTTTCCGGGACAGGGTCAGCTATGGCTACACCTTC.

This clonotype was picked up many times. The V and J genes are TRBV20-1 and TRBJ2-5, with D unclear. Trimming took 3 bases from V and 2 from J, leaving 19 bases between them. The CDR3 consists of 16 residues. Per the germline V gene, CDR1 is DFQATT and CDR2 is SNEGSKA (reference sequence). In DNA form, the CDR3 reads TGCAGTGCTAGGGCAGGCAGTGATCTGCTTCAAGAGACCCAGTACTTC. It yields the protein CSARAGSDLLQETQYF.